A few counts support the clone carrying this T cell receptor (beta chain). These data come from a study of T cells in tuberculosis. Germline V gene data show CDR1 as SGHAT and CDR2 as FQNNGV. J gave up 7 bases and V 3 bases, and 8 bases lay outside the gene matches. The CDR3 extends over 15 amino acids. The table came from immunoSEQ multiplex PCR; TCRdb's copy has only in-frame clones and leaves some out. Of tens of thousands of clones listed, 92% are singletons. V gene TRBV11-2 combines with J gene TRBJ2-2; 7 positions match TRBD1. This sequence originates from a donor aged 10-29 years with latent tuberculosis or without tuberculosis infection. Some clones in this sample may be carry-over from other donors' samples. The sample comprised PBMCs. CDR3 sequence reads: CASSFVAGGGGELFF. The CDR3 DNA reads TGTGCCAGCAGCTTCGTAGCAGGGGGTGGCGGGGAGCTGTTTTTT.